Described below is a single T cell receptor (beta chain) sequence and its context. Its antigen is undetermined. These data belong to a study of cytomegalovirus exposure and HLA in healthy donors. Study-wide points: According to the study, some 160 TCR beta chains were cytomegalovirus-associated. The authors confirmed in vitro that three CMV-associated chains were specific for CMV antigens. Subsequent analysis showed first-cohort TCR clusters tending to co-occur in 120 validation repertoires.

Assay used: immunoSEQ multiplex PCR; TCRdb lists only in-frame clones, some missing. Altogether 60,000 or so clones are present, more than 75% being singletons, with the ten largest covering roughly 1%. The CDR3 covers 16 residues. V gave up 1 base and J gave up 5 bases; unmatched junction bases: 7. CDR1 is SGHRS and CDR2 is YFSETQ in the germline V gene. The receptor comes from a man younger than 30 in good health and CMV-seronegative. The rearrangement links TRBV5-1 to TRBJ2-2; 8 nucleotides align to TRBD2. Sequenced material: PBMCs. CDR3 nucleotide sequence: TGCGCCAGCAGCTTGTACTTCGGGAGGGCAACCGGGGAGCTGTTTTTT. Amino acids: CASSLYFGRATGELFF.